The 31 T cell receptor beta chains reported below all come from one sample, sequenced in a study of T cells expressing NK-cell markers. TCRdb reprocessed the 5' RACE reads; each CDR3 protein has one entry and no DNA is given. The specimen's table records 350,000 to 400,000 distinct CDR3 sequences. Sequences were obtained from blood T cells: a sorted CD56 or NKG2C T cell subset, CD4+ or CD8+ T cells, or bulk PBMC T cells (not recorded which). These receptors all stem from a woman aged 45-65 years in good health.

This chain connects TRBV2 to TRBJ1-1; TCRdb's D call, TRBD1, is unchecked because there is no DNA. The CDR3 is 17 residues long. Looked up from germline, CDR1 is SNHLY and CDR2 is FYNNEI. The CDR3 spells CASSEQRMATRGTEAFF.

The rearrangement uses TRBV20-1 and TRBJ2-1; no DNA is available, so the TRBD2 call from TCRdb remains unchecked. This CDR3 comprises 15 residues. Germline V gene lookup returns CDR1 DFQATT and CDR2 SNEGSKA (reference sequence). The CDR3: CSARLAGGTSNEQFF.

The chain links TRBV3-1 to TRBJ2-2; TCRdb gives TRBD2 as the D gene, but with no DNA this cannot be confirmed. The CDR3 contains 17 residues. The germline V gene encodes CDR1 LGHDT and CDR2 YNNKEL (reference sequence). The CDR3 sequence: CASSQDVVAFGTGELFF.

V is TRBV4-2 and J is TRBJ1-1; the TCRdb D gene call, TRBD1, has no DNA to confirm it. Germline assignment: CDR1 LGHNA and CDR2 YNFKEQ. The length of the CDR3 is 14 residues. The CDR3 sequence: CASSQEGAVTEAFF.

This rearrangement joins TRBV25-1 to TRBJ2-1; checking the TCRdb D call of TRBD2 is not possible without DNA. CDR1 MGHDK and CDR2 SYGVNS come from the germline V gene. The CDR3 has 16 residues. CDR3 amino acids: CASRAQGASGMNEQFF.

The CDR3 loop is CASSEPPGAFF. The V call is TRBV25-1, the J call TRBJ1-1; TCRdb's assignment of TRBD1 cannot be checked, as there is no DNA. This CDR3 is 11 amino acids long. The germline CDR1 and CDR2 sequences are MGHDK and SYGVNS.

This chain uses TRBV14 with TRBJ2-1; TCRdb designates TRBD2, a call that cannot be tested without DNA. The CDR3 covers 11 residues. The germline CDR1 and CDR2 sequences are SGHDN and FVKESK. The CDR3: CASSHPDRQFF.

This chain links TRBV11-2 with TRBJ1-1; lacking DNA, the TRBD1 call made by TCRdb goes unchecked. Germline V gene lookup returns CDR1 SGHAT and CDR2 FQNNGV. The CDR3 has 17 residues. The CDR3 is CASSMTGGVRVNTEAFF.

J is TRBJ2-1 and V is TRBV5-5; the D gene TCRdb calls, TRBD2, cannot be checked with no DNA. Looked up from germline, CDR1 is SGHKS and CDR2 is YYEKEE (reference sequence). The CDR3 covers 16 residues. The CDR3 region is CASSLRDSSSYNEQFF.

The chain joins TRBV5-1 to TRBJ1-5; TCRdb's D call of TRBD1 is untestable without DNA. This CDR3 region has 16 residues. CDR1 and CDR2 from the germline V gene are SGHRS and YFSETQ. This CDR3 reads CASSVSPSGEGQPQHF.

CDR3 loop: CASSIGTNNEKLFF. The chain uses TRBV19 and TRBJ1-4; TCRdb lists TRBD1, though no DNA is available to test this call. Germline loops: CDR1 LNHDA, CDR2 SQIVND (reference sequence). This CDR3 is 14 amino acids long. The whole variable domain, remainder taken from reference TRBV19 and TRBJ1-4, is DGGITQSPKYLFRKEGQNVTLSCEQNLNHDAMYWYRQDPGQGLRLIYYSQIVNDFQKGDIAEGYSVSREKKESFPLTVTSAQKNPTAFYLCASSIGTNNEKLFFGSGTQLSVL.

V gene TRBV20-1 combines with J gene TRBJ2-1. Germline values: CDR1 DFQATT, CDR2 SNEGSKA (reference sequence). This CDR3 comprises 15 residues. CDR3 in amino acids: CSARALGVSYNEQFF.

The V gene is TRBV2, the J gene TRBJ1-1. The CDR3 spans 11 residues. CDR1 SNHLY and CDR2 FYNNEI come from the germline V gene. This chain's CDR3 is CARGMNTEAFF.

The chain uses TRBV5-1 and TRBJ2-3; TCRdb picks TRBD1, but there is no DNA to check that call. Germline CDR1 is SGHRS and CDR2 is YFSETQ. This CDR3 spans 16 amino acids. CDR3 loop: CASSLGGRRTTDTQYF.

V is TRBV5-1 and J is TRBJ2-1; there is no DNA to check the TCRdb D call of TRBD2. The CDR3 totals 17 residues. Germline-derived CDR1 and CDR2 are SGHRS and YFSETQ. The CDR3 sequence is CASSSGLGQREPNEQFF.

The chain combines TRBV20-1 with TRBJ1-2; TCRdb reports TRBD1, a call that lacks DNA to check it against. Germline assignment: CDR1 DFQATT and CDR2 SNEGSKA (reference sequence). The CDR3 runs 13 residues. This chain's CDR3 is CSADPFSGYGYTF.

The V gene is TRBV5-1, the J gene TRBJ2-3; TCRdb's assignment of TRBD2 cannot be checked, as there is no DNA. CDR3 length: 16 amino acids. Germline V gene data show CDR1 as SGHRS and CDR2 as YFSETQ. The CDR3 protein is CASSWLASGARNTQYF.

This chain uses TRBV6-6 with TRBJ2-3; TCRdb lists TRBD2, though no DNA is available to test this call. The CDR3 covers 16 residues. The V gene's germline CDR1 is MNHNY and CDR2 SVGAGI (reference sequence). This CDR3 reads CASSYPSGGTTDTQYF.

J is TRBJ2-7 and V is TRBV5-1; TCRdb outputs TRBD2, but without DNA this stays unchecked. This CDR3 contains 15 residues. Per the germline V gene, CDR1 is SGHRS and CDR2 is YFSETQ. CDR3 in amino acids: CASSSAPGLTYEQYF.

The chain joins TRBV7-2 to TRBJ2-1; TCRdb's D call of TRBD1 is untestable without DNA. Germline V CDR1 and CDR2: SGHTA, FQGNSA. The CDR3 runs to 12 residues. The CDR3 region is CASSDRGGEQFF.

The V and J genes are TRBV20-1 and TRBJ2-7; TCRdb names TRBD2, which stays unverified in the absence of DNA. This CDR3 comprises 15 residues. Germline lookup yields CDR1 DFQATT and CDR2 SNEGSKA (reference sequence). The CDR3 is CSARDIRDSDYEQYF.

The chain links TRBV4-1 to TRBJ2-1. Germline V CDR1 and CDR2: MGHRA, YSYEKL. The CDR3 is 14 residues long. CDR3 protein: CASSRIDSYNEQFF.

Here the CDR3 reads CASSQVALERSYNEQFF. J is TRBJ2-1 and V is TRBV4-2; TCRdb's D gene call, TRBD2, goes unchecked for lack of DNA. The CDR3 consists of 17 residues. CDR1 LGHNA and CDR2 YNFKEQ come from the germline V gene.

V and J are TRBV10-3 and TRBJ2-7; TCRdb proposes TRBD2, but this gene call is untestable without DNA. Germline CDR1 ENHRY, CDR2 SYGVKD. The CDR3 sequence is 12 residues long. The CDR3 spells CAISESSGEQYF.

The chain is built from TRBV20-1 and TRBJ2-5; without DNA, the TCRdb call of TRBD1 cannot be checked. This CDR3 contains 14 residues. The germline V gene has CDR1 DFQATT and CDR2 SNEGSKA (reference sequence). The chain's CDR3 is CSALGQPGGETQYF.

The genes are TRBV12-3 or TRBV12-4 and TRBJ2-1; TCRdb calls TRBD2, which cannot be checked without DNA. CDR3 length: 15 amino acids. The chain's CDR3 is CASSFGRLGVNEQFF.

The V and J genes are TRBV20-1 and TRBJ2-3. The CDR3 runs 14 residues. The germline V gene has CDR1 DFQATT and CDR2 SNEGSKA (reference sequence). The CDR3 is CSAGVGTSGNTQYF.

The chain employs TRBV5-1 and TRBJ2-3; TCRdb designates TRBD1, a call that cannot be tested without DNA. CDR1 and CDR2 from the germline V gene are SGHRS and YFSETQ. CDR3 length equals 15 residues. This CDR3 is CASSPLVGRGDTQYF.

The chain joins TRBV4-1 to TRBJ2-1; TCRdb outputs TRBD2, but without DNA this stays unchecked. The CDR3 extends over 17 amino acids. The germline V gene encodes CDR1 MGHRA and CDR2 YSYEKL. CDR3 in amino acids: CASSQDPAGVSYNEQFF.

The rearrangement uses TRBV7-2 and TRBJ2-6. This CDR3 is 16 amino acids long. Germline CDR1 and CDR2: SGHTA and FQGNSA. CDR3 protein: CASSLRLNSGANVLTF.

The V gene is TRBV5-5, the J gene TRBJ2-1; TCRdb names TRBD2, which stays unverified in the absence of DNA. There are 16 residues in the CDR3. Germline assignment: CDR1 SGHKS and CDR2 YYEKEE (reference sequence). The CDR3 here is CASSLGWLAGVNEQFF.